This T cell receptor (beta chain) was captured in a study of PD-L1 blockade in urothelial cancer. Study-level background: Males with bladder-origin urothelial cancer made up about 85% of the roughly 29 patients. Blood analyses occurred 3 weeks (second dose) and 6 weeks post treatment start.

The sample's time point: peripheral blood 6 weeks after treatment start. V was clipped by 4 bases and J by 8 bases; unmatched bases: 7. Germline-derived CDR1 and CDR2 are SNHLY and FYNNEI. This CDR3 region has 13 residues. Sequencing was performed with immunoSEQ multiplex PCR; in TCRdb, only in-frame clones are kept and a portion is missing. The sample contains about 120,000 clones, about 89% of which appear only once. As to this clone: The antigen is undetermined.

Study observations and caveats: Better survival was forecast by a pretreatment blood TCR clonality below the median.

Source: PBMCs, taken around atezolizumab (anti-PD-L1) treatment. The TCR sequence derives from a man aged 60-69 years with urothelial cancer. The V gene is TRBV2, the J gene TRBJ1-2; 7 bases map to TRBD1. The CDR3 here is CASSGTGGNGYTF. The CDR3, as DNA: TGTGCCAGCAGTGGGACAGGAGGAAACGGCTACACCTTC.